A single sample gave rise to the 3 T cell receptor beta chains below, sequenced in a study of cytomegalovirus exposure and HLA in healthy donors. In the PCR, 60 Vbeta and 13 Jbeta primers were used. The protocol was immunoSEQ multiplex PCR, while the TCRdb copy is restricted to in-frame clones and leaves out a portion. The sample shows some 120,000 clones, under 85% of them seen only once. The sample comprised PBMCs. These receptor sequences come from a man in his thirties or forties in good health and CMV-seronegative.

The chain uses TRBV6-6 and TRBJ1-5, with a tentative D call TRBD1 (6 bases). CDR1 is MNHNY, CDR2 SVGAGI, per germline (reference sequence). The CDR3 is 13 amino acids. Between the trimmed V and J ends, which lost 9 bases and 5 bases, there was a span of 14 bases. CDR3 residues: CASRRTVDQPQHF. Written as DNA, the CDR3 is TGTGCCAGTAGGCGGACAGTTGATCAGCCCCAGCATTTT.

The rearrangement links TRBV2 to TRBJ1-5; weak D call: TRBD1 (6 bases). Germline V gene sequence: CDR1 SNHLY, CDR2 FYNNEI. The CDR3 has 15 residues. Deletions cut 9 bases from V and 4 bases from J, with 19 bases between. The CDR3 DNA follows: TGTGCCAGTAGCCTTAAAGGGGGAAGGAATCAGCCCCAGCATTTT. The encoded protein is CASSLKGGRNQPQHF.

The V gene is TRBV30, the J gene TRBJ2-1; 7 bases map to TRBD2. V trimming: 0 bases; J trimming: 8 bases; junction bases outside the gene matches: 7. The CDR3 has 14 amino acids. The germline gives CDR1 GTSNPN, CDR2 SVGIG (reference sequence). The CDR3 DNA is TGTGCCTGGAGTGTTGCTAGCGGCGTCCATGAGCAGTTCTTC. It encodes CAWSVASGVHEQFF. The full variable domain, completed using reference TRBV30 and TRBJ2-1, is SQTIHQWPATLVQPVGSPLSLECTVEGTSNPNLYWYRQAAGRGLQLLFYSVGIGQISSEVPQNLSASRPQDRQFILSSKKLLLSDSGFYLCAWSVASGVHEQFFGPGTRLTVL.